The 29 T cell receptor beta chains in this list originate from one sample, sequenced in a study of shared clonotypes between healthy human individuals. Assay used: immunoSEQ multiplex PCR; TCRdb lists only in-frame clones, some missing. The sample yields 600,000 or so clones, 85% to 95% seen once. Only CD45RO-negative cells positively selected for CCR7 counted as naive CD8 cells, so terminally differentiated effector memory CD45RA+ cells were excluded. Sequencing was performed on naive CD8+ T cells sorted from blood. The receptors here all came from a woman in her 30s in good health.

This chain connects TRBV28 to TRBJ1-2; D may be TRBD1 (6 bases). The CDR3 is 13 amino acids. The V gene lost 8 bases and the J gene lost 6 bases, with 16 bases spanning the gap. Germline loops: CDR1 MDHEN, CDR2 SYDVKM. CDR3 in DNA: TGTGCCAGCTTTATTACAGGGACGGATGGCTACACCTTC. As protein: CASFITGTDGYTF.

A single count supports this clone. The V call is TRBV6-1, the J call TRBJ1-3; 8 bases are shared with TRBD1. The CDR3 contains 17 residues. Germline V gene sequence: CDR1 MNHNS, CDR2 SASEGT. With V trimmed by 3 bases and J by 0 bases, 7 bases remained unmatched. CDR3 loop: CASSEGTGTFSGNTIYF. The CDR3 bases are TGTGCCAGCAGTGAGGGGACAGGAACCTTCTCTGGAAACACCATATATTTT.

The sample holds one count of this clone. The V call is TRBV10-1, the J call TRBJ2-7; TRBD2 is a possible D gene (6 bases). Trimming stripped 2 bases from V and 7 bases from J, with 9 bases between. Germline V gives CDR1 WNHNN, CDR2 SYGVQD (reference sequence). The CDR3 spans 12 residues. This CDR3 reads CASSETSWEQYF. CDR3 coding DNA: TGCGCCAGCAGTGAGACTAGCTGGGAGCAGTACTTC.

In DNA, the CDR3 is TGTGCCAGCTCACCCACAGGGTACCACGAGCAGTACTTC. Protein sequence: CASSPTGYHEQYF. This rearrangement joins TRBV18 to TRBJ2-7, with TRBD1 as a possible D gene (6 bases). Germline V gene lookup returns CDR1 KGHSH and CDR2 LQKENI. Trimming left V 3 bases short and J 5 bases short, with 11 bases between. This CDR3 is 13 amino acids long.

J is TRBJ1-2 and V is TRBV19; no clear D gene. The germline gives CDR1 LNHDA, CDR2 SQIVND (reference sequence). CDR3 size: 12 residues. V gave up 6 bases and J gave up 5 bases, with 10 bases separating them. This CDR3 is CASSYGGYGYTF. As DNA, the CDR3 is TGTGCCAGTAGCTACGGAGGGTATGGCTACACCTTC.

On this clone: The sample carries other DNA sequences with the same CDR3. This chain connects TRBV19 to TRBJ2-7, with D maybe TRBD1 (7 bases). Germline-derived CDR1 and CDR2 are LNHDA and SQIVND (reference sequence). V was trimmed by 3 bases and J by 2 bases, leaving 11 bases between them. CDR3 size: 14 residues. CDR3 protein: CASSIGRGAYEQYF. As DNA, the CDR3 is TGTGCCAGTAGTATCGGCAGGGGGGCCTACGAGCAGTACTTC.

The chain has TRBV5-5 and TRBJ2-7, with 8 positions matching TRBD1. The CDR3 extends over 17 amino acids. V was pared by 4 bases and J by 4 bases, with 16 bases of the junction left unmatched. Per germline, CDR1 SGHKS and CDR2 YYEKEE (reference sequence). The CDR3 is CASSQRSRAGGIYEQYF. The CDR3 nucleotides read TGTGCCAGCAGCCAGCGGAGTCGGGCAGGGGGCATTTACGAGCAGTACTTC.

The gene calls are TRBV5-6 and TRBJ2-7, with D perhaps TRBD1 or TRBD2 (5 bases each). This CDR3 spans 18 amino acids. Between the trimmed V and J ends, which lost 1 base and 3 bases, there was a span of 23 bases. Germline V CDR1 and CDR2: SGHDT, YYEEEE. CDR3 nucleotides: TGTGCCAGCAGCTTGCAGGGATCAAGGTACTATCGGGACTACGAGCAGTACTTC. As protein: CASSLQGSRYYRDYEQYF.

For this clone: In the same sample, other DNA sequences code for this CDR3. The chain carries TRBV27 and TRBJ1-1; D uncertain. The V gene lost 1 base and the J gene lost 0 bases, with 6 bases spanning the gap. Germline CDR1 reads MNHEY; CDR2 reads SMNVEV (reference sequence). This CDR3 is 14 amino acids long. The CDR3 loop is CASSLLAMNTEAFF. As DNA, the CDR3 is TGTGCCAGCAGTTTATTGGCGATGAACACTGAAGCTTTCTTT.

The rearrangement links TRBV5-1 to TRBJ2-7, with D perhaps TRBD2 (6 bases). The ends were cut back, 4 bases at V and 3 bases at J, with 8 bases in the middle. The CDR3 totals 12 residues. Germline CDR1 is SGHRS and CDR2 is YFSETQ. The CDR3 region has the DNA TGCGCCAGCAGCGGGGGGAGCTACGAGCAGTACTTC. Translated: CASSGGSYEQYF.

The CDR3 DNA follows: TGCGCCAGCAGCTCCGAATGGAGGAACACTGAAGCTTTCTTT. Encoded protein: CASSSEWRNTEAFF. The chain uses TRBV5-1 and TRBJ1-1; the D is unclear. The CDR3 covers 14 residues. Trimming removed 3 bases from V and 1 base from J, with 10 bases in between. Germline V gene sequence: CDR1 SGHRS, CDR2 YFSETQ. The full variable domain, in which reference TRBV5-1 and TRBJ1-1 provide the parts outside the CDR3, is KAGVTQTPRYLIKTRGQQVTLSCSPISGHRSVSWYQQTPGQGLQFLFEYFSETQRNKGNFPGRFSGRQFSNSRSEMNVSTLELGDSALYLCASSSEWRNTEAFFGQGTRLTVV.

The chain joins TRBV5-6 to TRBJ2-7; 7 nucleotides agree with TRBD2. This CDR3 comprises 16 residues. Losses at the gene ends were 0 bases for V and 4 bases for J; bases not matched to a gene: 10. Germline V gene data show CDR1 as SGHDT and CDR2 as YYEEEE. The CDR3 DNA sequence: TGTGCCAGCAGCTTGGCCCTAGCGGAATATTCTTACGAGCAGTACTTC. Amino acids: CASSLALAEYSYEQYF.

The chain carries TRBV9 and TRBJ1-4; D is possibly TRBD1 (5 bases). The ends were cut back, 3 bases at V and 6 bases at J, with 12 bases in the middle. Per germline, CDR1 SGDLS and CDR2 YYNGEE. The length of the CDR3 is 14 residues. The DNA of the CDR3 is TGTGCCAGCAGCGGCCGGGACGGTCATGAAAAACTGTTTTTT. Amino acids: CASSGRDGHEKLFF.

This rearrangement joins TRBV11-3 to TRBJ2-1, with D tentatively TRBD2 (5 bases). This CDR3 is 15 amino acids long. Trimming took 2 bases from V and 4 from J, leaving 12 bases between them. Germline V lookup: CDR1 SGHNT, CDR2 YENEEA. CDR3 nucleotides: TGTGCCAGCAGCTTACGGGCCGGGATGTACAATGAGCAGTTCTTC. Encoded protein: CASSLRAGMYNEQFF.

The CDR3 DNA reads TGCGCCAGCAGCTTGGAGAATAGCGTATTCTTCCAGTTCTTC. It encodes CASSLENSVFFQFF. The chain links TRBV5-1 to TRBJ2-1; a weak D match, TRBD2 (5 bases). Germline loops: CDR1 SGHRS, CDR2 YFSETQ. V was cut by 0 bases and J by 13 bases, with 17 bases left in between. This CDR3 contains 14 residues.

The rearrangement links TRBV27 to TRBJ1-2; TRBD1 agrees at 8 bases. V shed 8 bases and J 7 bases; nucleotides not matched to a gene: 12. The CDR3 extends over 14 amino acids. CDR1 is MNHEY and CDR2 is SMNVEV in the germline V gene (reference sequence). The DNA for the CDR3 is TGTGCCAGCGGGGGGAGGACAGGGTGGGGTGGCTACACCTTC. Translating gives CASGGRTGWGGYTF.

The V and J genes are TRBV28 and TRBJ2-3; 7 bases match TRBD1. The CDR3 runs 17 residues. After removal of 5 bases from V and 1 base from J, the junction contained 12 bases not matched to a gene. Germline CDR1 MDHEN, CDR2 SYDVKM. CDR3 residues: CASSPTGNTPRTDTQYF. DNA for the CDR3: TGTGCCAGCAGTCCGACAGGGAATACCCCCCGCACAGATACGCAGTATTTT.

The chain links TRBV4-1 to TRBJ1-1; D not certain. The CDR3 consists of 15 residues. Germline-derived CDR1 and CDR2 are MGHRA and YSYEKL. With 4 bases removed from V and 0 bases from J, the gap between germline ends came to 12 bases. DNA for the CDR3: TGCGCCAGCAGCCTTGAGACGGGAATGAACACTGAAGCTTTCTTT. Its translation: CASSLETGMNTEAFF.

This chain uses TRBV7-6 with TRBJ2-2, with TRBD2 identical over 10 bases. Germline CDR1 and CDR2: SGHVS and FNYEAQ. The CDR3 length is 16 residues. The junction had 2 bases not matched to a gene; V was cut back by 1 base and J by 3 bases. In nucleotides, the CDR3 is TGTGCCAGCAGCTTAGGGCTAGCGGGAGACACCGGGGAGCTGTTTTTT. Translating gives CASSLGLAGDTGELFF.

The genes are TRBV6-5 and TRBJ2-7; maybe TRBD2 (6 bases). Germline CDR1 and CDR2: MNHEY and SVGAGI. This CDR3 is built from 13 residues. The V and J ends lost 2 bases and 6 bases respectively, with 11 bases between them. CDR3 residues: CASSYALALEQYF. In DNA form, the CDR3 reads TGTGCCAGCAGTTACGCTCTAGCGCTCGAGCAGTACTTC.

The V call is TRBV10-3, the J call TRBJ1-5; no definite D call. There are 14 residues in the CDR3. Per the germline V gene, CDR1 is ENHRY and CDR2 is SYGVKD. V dropped 3 bases and J dropped 5 bases, with 11 bases sitting between them. The CDR3 protein is CAISDPDEDQPQHF. As DNA, the CDR3 is TGTGCCATCAGTGACCCCGACGAAGATCAGCCCCAGCATTTT.

This chain links TRBV28 with TRBJ1-2; possibly TRBD1 for D (5 bases). The CDR3 extends over 16 amino acids. V gave up 6 bases and J gave up 0 bases, with 17 bases separating them. In germline, CDR1 is MDHEN, CDR2 SYDVKM. This CDR3 is CASSLGGNGPNYGYTF. For the CDR3, the DNA is TGTGCCAGCAGCCTGGGGGGGAACGGCCCTAACTATGGCTACACCTTC.

V gene TRBV28 combines with J gene TRBJ2-5, with 8 nucleotides matching TRBD2. J was trimmed by 5 bases and V by 10 bases; bases with no gene match: 9. The CDR3 is 13 residues long. The germline V gene has CDR1 MDHEN and CDR2 SYDVKM. CDR3 DNA sequence: TGTGCCATCCAGCGGGAGCAGCGGGAGACCCAGTACTTC. It encodes CAIQREQRETQYF.

The genes are TRBV12-5 and TRBJ2-5, with D perhaps matching TRBD1 (5 bases). Germline CDR1 and CDR2: LGHNT and FRNRAP. V was clipped by 1 base and J by 4 bases, with 16 bases between them. The CDR3 is 16 amino acids. This CDR3 is CASGLDRWGYTETQYF. The CDR3 coding sequence is TGTGCTAGTGGTTTGGACCGATGGGGCTACACAGAGACCCAGTACTTC.

The J gene is TRBJ1-5, the V gene TRBV28; D remains ambiguous. Between the trimmed V and J ends, which lost 5 bases and 2 bases, there was a span of 10 bases. The CDR3 contains 14 residues. Germline CDR1 is MDHEN and CDR2 is SYDVKM. This CDR3 is CASSPSYGNQPQHF. The CDR3 nucleotides are TGTGCCAGCAGTCCCTCTTACGGCAATCAGCCCCAGCATTTT.

V is TRBV25-1 and J is TRBJ1-5; the D is unclear. V gave up 1 base and J gave up 0 bases, with 7 bases separating them. The CDR3 totals 15 residues. CDR1 is MGHDK, CDR2 SYGVNS, per germline. CDR3 protein: CASSESGNSNQPQHF. The CDR3 region has the DNA TGTGCCAGCAGTGAATCCGGAAATAGCAATCAGCCCCAGCATTTT.

A note on this clone: This specimen includes other DNA sequences encoding the same CDR3. V gene TRBV7-9 combines with J gene TRBJ1-1; D might be TRBD1 (5 bases). CDR1 SEHNR and CDR2 FQNEAQ come from the germline V gene (reference sequence). There are 13 residues in the CDR3. V dropped 5 bases and J dropped 1 base, with 8 bases sitting between them. This chain's CDR3 is CASSGDRNTEAFF. DNA for the CDR3: TGTGCCAGCAGCGGGGACCGGAACACTGAAGCTTTCTTT.

As for this clone: The sample has other DNA sequences that encode this CDR3 too. The chain links TRBV27 to TRBJ2-2; no definite D call. The CDR3 has 12 amino acids. Trimming took off 3 bases at V and 6 bases at J, with 5 bases between the two ends. Germline CDR1 reads MNHEY; CDR2 reads SMNVEV (reference sequence). CDR3 DNA sequence: TGTGCCAGCAGTTTCGGAGCCGGGGAGCTGTTTTTT. Amino acids: CASSFGAGELFF.

The chain combines TRBV27 with TRBJ2-7; weak D call: TRBD1 (5 bases). V was pared by 9 bases and J by 4 bases, with 13 bases between. The germline V gene has CDR1 MNHEY and CDR2 SMNVEV (reference sequence). The CDR3 runs 12 residues. The CDR3 DNA reads TGTGCCAGTTCCCAGGGTGGGTACGAGCAGTACTTC. Translated: CASSQGGYEQYF.